The clone carrying this TCR beta chain showed up just once. Adults between roughly 18 and 90 years of age took part from 24 US areas. Cohorts were determined from participant-reported clinical history. A COVID-19 case was met by exposed participants within 2 weeks before study entry. Trimming removed 2 bases at V and 8 bases at J, with 15 bases between. CDR3 length: 14 amino acids. Per germline, CDR1 KGHSH and CDR2 LQKENI. These data belong to a study of blood T cell repertoires in COVID-19. Clones were sequenced by immunoSEQ multiplex PCR, and TCRdb holds only the in-frame ones, with some missing. The table lists a few hundred thousand clones, around nine tenths of them singletons.

The specimen sequenced was PBMCs or T cells enriched from blood (not recorded which). The receptor was isolated from a woman aged 18-29 years who had been exposed to COVID-19. The gene calls are TRBV18 and TRBJ1-2; D is uncertain. The CDR3 is CASSPIGNYGGYTF. CDR3 DNA: TGTGCCAGCTCACCAATTGGTAACTATGGAGGCTACACCTTC.